The present T cell receptor beta chain was sequenced within a study of blood T cell repertoires in COVID-19. Residents of approximately 25 US areas, aged roughly 18 to 89 years, made up the participants. Clinical history as reported by participants underpinned cohort assignment. About this clone: Other DNA sequences of this sample code for an identical CDR3.

As handled by the study authors: Amplified reference gene primers provided the basis for estimating nucleated cell counts. Only in-frame clones appear in the TCRdb table, and some are missing; sequencing was by immunoSEQ multiplex PCR. V, J and clone size are taken as reported in that table, and D and trimming were inferred from the DNA itself. The sample holds around 280,000 clones; around nine tenths are singletons and the top ten take around 5.8%. Sequencing was carried out using PBMCs or T cells enriched from blood (not recorded which). This clonotype was obtained from a middle-aged woman who had recovered from COVID-19.

The CDR3 bases are TGTGCCAGCAGCCTTAGAGAGACCCAGTACTTC. Protein: CASSLRETQYF. The rearrangement links TRBV28 to TRBJ2-5; D gene unclear. From germline, CDR1 is MDHEN and CDR2 SYDVKM. This CDR3 comprises 11 residues. The V and J ends lost 6 bases and 4 bases respectively, with 6 bases between them.